The 17 T cell receptor beta chains below all came from one sample that was sequenced in a study of blood T cell repertoires in COVID-19 (TCRdb year 2020). Library prep was done by the immunoSEQ multiplex PCR assay. TCRdb's version of the immuneACCESS table is confined to in-frame rearrangements and falls short of the full clone set. An unresolved V gene accounts for under half of the shortfall where checked; the remainder is of unknown origin. This sample is represented by some 99,000 clones; around 80% of them were singletons. Of the sample, 4% to 5.5% falls within the top ten clones. The sequenced sample was peripheral blood. These receptors were taken from a human donor in a cohort sampled during active or convalescent COVID-19.

The V call is TRBV7-2, the J call TRBJ2-5, with a weak D call TRBD1 (5 bases). The CDR3 consists of 12 residues. With 3 bases removed from V and 5 bases from J, the gap between germline ends came to 7 bases. Per the germline V gene, CDR1 is SGHTA and CDR2 is FQGNSA. The CDR3 loop reads CASSFSGETQYF. The CDR3, as DNA: TGTGCCAGCAGCTTTTCAGGGGAGACCCAGTACTTC.

This rearrangement joins TRBV7-2 to TRBJ2-1; D is undetermined. The germline gives CDR1 SGHTA, CDR2 FQGNSA. This CDR3 region has 13 residues. Trimming took 5 bases from V and 9 from J, leaving 14 bases between them. CDR3 sequence: CASSPSTLGEQFF. The CDR3 nucleotides read TGTGCCAGCAGCCCCTCTACCCTAGGTGAGCAGTTCTTC.

The chain employs TRBV12-3 or TRBV12-4 and TRBJ1-2; D is possibly TRBD1 (5 bases). The V gene lost 7 bases and the J gene lost 6 bases, with 15 bases spanning the gap. This CDR3 is 13 amino acids long. CDR3 sequence: CASTLFSGNGYTF. In DNA, the CDR3 is TGTGCCAGCACCCTTTTTTCAGGGAATGGCTACACCTTC.

The V gene is TRBV5-1, the J gene TRBJ2-6; D perhaps matches TRBD1 (6 bases). Germline values: CDR1 SGHRS, CDR2 YFSETQ. This CDR3 comprises 17 residues. V shed 4 bases and J shed 4 bases, with 18 bases lying between them. Here the CDR3 DNA reads TGCGCCAGCAGCCTGGAGGATCCAGGGGTAGGGGCCAACGTCCTGACTTTC. This encodes CASSLEDPGVGANVLTF.

The chain joins TRBV27 to TRBJ1-5; D call uncertain. V dropped 4 bases and J dropped 5 bases, with 6 bases sitting between them. This CDR3 has 12 amino acids. Germline V gene data show CDR1 as MNHEY and CDR2 as SMNVEV (reference sequence). The CDR3 DNA sequence: TGTGCCAGCAGTTCGGGGTATCAGCCCCAGCATTTT. Protein product: CASSSGYQPQHF.

The chain couples TRBV13 to TRBJ2-2; TRBD2 is a possible D gene (5 bases). This CDR3 spans 16 amino acids. Trimming shortened V by 4 bases and J by 0 bases, and 12 bases separated the two germline ends. Per the germline V gene, CDR1 is PRHDT and CDR2 is FYEKMQ (reference sequence). The chain's CDR3 is CASSSGWGSNTGELFF. The CDR3 region has the DNA TGTGCCAGCAGCTCGGGGTGGGGATCGAACACCGGGGAGCTGTTTTTT.

The chain recombines TRBV6-4 with TRBJ1-1; the D gene is possibly TRBD1 (5 bases). In germline, CDR1 is MRHNA, CDR2 SNTAGT. CDR3 length equals 16 residues. The germline V and J ends were trimmed by 3 bases and 11 bases, with 25 bases remaining between them. The CDR3 DNA is TGTGCCAGCAGTGATTCCTTTACGGGACCCCCGGGGGACGCTTTCTTT. Protein sequence: CASSDSFTGPPGDAFF.

This clone has at least ten counts. The CDR3 sequence: CASSIDLQQGAGYGYTF. The DNA of the CDR3 is TGTGCCAGTAGTATAGACCTGCAACAGGGCGCTGGCTATGGCTACACCTTC. The chain couples TRBV19 to TRBJ1-2, with D possibly being TRBD1 (6 bases). CDR3 length: 17 amino acids. Germline values: CDR1 LNHDA, CDR2 SQIVND (reference sequence). V lost 0 bases to trimming and J lost 4 bases, with 18 bases between them.

This chain uses TRBV6-5 with TRBJ1-2; 10 nucleotides match TRBD1. The V gene's germline CDR1 is MNHEY and CDR2 SVGAGI. The CDR3 has 13 amino acids. V lost 5 bases and J lost 7; bases outside the gene matches: 4. The chain's CDR3 is CASSTGQGSGYTF. CDR3 bases: TGTGCCAGCAGTACGGGACAGGGGTCTGGCTACACCTTC.

The rearrangement uses TRBV7-8 and TRBJ2-1; 9 bases map to TRBD2. CDR1 is SGHVS, CDR2 FQNEAQ, per germline. This CDR3 is built from 15 residues. V gave up 5 bases and J gave up 6 bases; unmatched junction bases: 8. The CDR3 loop reads CASSPPSGGFNEQFF. The CDR3 DNA reads TGTGCCAGCAGCCCCCCCAGCGGGGGGTTCAATGAGCAGTTCTTC.

The chain couples TRBV28 to TRBJ1-6; tentatively, D is TRBD1 (5 bases). V shed 6 bases and J shed 2 bases, with 20 bases lying between them. Per germline, CDR1 MDHEN and CDR2 SYDVKM. This CDR3 is built from 18 residues. CDR3 in amino acids: CASSLPVGGTAYNSPLHF. The CDR3, as DNA: TGTGCCAGCAGCCTTCCAGTCGGAGGGACCGCCTATAATTCACCCCTCCACTTT.

J is TRBJ1-6 and V is TRBV2; D is unresolved. The CDR3 runs 15 residues. Germline CDR1 reads SNHLY; CDR2 reads FYNNEI. Deletions cut 6 bases from V and 4 bases from J, with 13 bases between. This chain's CDR3 is CASRPGPVYNSPLHF. As DNA, the CDR3 is TGTGCCAGCAGGCCTGGGCCAGTTTATAATTCACCCCTCCACTTT. Based on the CDR3 plus reference TRBV2 and TRBJ1-6, the full variable domain is EPEVTQTPSHQVTQMGQEVILRCVPISNHLYFYWYRQILGQKVEFLVSFYNNEISEKSEIFDDQFSVERPDGSNFTLKIRSTKLEDSAMYFCASRPGPVYNSPLHFGNGTRLTVT.

The table lists this clone with a count of one. CDR3 region: CSVLPLAGAYNEQFF. The CDR3 DNA follows: TGCAGCGTCCTCCCACTAGCGGGGGCCTACAATGAGCAGTTCTTC. The genes are TRBV29-1 and TRBJ2-1; 11 nucleotides agree with TRBD2. V lost 6 bases and J lost 2; bases outside the gene matches: 6. This CDR3 region has 15 residues. Germline V gives CDR1 SQVTM, CDR2 ANQGSEA.

The chain links TRBV19 to TRBJ2-1, with 7 bases aligning to TRBD1. Germline CDR1 reads LNHDA; CDR2 reads SQIVND (reference sequence). The ends lost 1 base at V and 6 bases at J; junction bases unmatched: 3. The CDR3 totals 14 residues. In nucleotides, the CDR3 is TGTGCCAGTAGTATAGGAACAGGGGCCAATGAGCAGTTCTTC. It yields the protein CASSIGTGANEQFF.

The chain links TRBV7-6 to TRBJ1-5; 7 nucleotides agree with TRBD1. CDR3 size: 14 residues. Germline loops: CDR1 SGHVS, CDR2 FNYEAQ. Trimming cost V 5 bases and J 6 bases; bases outside gene matches: 7. The DNA of the CDR3 is TGTGCCAGCAGCGCCCAACAGGGGTCTCAGCCCCAGCATTTT. Protein: CASSAQQGSQPQHF.

V and J are TRBV5-6 and TRBJ2-7, with a possible D match to TRBD2 (6 bases). V was trimmed by 4 bases and J by 5 bases, leaving 19 bases between them. CDR3 size: 15 residues. Germline CDR1 and CDR2: SGHDT and YYEEEE. The CDR3 coding sequence is TGTGCCAGCAGCGTGGGGCCCTACTCGGGAGACGAGCAGTACTTC. Translated, it gives CASSVGPYSGDEQYF.

The chain couples TRBV5-6 to TRBJ1-3; TRBD1 agrees at 7 bases. J gave up 0 bases and V 4 bases, and 13 bases lay outside the gene matches. The CDR3 has 18 residues. The germline V gene has CDR1 SGHDT and CDR2 YYEEEE. The CDR3 DNA is TGTGCCAGCAGCCCACATACCGGGACAGCGATCTCTGGAAACACCATATATTTT. It yields the protein CASSPHTGTAISGNTIYF.